This T cell receptor beta chain is drawn from a study of T cells in Graves' hyperthyroidism and ophthalmopathy. There are many counts of this clonotype. RNA transcripts provided the source from which TCR beta CDR3 regions were amplified. During a first-round RT-PCR of the TCR CDR3, the HTBI primer set was used. TCRdb re-called the multiplex PCR reads with MiXCR, one entry per CDR3 protein. The sample has a few hundred thousand distinct CDR3 sequences; about 15% are singletons. This clonotype originated in a woman aged 30 to 39 with Graves' hyperthyroidism. The sequencing sample was made of blood.

CDR3 region: CATSDSLEPQHF. CDR3 nucleotides: TGTGCCACCAGTGATTCACTTGAGCCCCAGCATTTT. V is TRBV24-1 and J is TRBJ1-5; D gene uncertain. The CDR3 is 12 amino acids. The germline V gene encodes CDR1 KGHDR and CDR2 SFDVKD. The V end was cut by 2 bases, the J end by 8 bases, with 6 bases between.